This TCR beta chain appears in the sequencing data of a study of T cells after yellow fever vaccination. The study, taken as a whole, reports: A large majority of primary-vaccination clones showed up again after the booster (96% CD4, almost 90% CD8).

The germline V gene encodes CDR1 SGHRS and CDR2 YFSETQ. J lost 7 bases, V lost 5 bases, and 5 bases had no gene match. CDR3 size: 14 residues. This clonotype was found a few times. Its target is not known. In TCRdb, the 5' RACE reads were re-called with MiXCR into one record per CDR3 protein. The sample records about 310,000 distinct CDR3 sequences, roughly 4% being singletons. This TCR derives from a man aged 18 to 30 who received the YFV17D yellow fever vaccine. The chain links TRBV5-1 to TRBJ1-6; 8 bases agree with TRBD1. Sample: PBMCs, taken on the day of the yellow fever booster vaccination. The CDR3 DNA reads as TGCGCCAGCAGTAGGGGACAGGAAAATTCACCCCTCCACTTT. Its protein product is CASSRGQENSPLHF.